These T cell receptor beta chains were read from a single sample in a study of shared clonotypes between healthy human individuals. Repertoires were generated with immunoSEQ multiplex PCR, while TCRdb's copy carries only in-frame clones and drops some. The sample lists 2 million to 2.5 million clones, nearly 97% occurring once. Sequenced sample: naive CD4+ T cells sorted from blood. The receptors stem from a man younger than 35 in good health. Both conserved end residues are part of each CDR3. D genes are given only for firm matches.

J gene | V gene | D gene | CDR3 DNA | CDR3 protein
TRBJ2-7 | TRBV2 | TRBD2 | TGTGCCAGCAGCGGGACTAACCTTTACGAGCAGTACTTC | CASSGTNLYEQYF
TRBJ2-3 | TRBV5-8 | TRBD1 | TGTGCCAGCAGCTTAATGGTCGGGCAGGGGGCCACAGATACGCAGTATTTT | CASSLMVGQGATDTQYF
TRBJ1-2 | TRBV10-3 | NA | TGTGCCATCAGTGAGATCGTGGTTGGCTACACCTTC | CAISEIVVGYTF
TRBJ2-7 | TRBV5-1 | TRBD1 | TGCGCCAGCAGCTTCACGGGACAGGGCTACGAGCAGTACTTC | CASSFTGQGYEQYF
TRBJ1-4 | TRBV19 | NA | TGTGCCAGTAGTATAGGGGAACGACCTAATGAAAAACTGTTTTTT | CASSIGERPNEKLFF
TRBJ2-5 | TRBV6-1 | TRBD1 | TGTGCCAGCCTAAGGACAGGCGGCGAGACCCAGTACTTC | CASLRTGGETQYF
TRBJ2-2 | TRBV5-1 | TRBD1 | TGCGCCAGCAGCTTGGAGGGACAGGGTAGTGTGAACACCGGGGAGCTGTTTTTT | CASSLEGQGSVNTGELFF
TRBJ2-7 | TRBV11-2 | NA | TGTGCCAGCAGCTTAGAGGGTGTGGCCAGGAGCAACGAGCAGTACTTC | CASSLEGVARSNEQYF
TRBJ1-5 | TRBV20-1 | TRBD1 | TGCAGTGCTAGGAACAGGGGACCCCAGCATTTT | CSARNRGPQHF
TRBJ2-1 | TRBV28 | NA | TGTGCCAGCACCCACCTCTTACTACAAACCTACAATGAGCAGTTCTTC | CASTHLLLQTYNEQFF
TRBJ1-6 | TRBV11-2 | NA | TGTGCCAGCAGCTCAAGGGGGGACTGGGTAGAATGGCCCCTCCACTTT | CASSSRGDWVEWPLHF
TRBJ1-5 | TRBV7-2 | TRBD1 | TGTGCCAGCAGCACACAGACAGGGGCGGTTCAGCCCCAGCATTTT | CASSTQTGAVQPQHF
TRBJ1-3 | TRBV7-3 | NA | TGTGCCAGCAGTCGGGGATCTGGAAACACCATATATTTT | CASSRGSGNTIYF
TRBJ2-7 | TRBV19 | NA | TGTGCCAGTAGTCCTGATCAATACGAGCAGTACTTC | CASSPDQYEQYF
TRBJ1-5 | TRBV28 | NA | TGTGCCAGCAGTCCCTTAGGACAGCCCCAGCATTTT | CASSPLGQPQHF
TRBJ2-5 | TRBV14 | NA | TGTGCCAGCAGCCAAGATCCGGCAGGGAGTGAGACCCAGTACTTC | CASSQDPAGSETQYF
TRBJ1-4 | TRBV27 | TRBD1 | TGTGCCAGCAGTTTCTCCGGGACAGGGCCTAATGAAAAACTGTTTTTT | CASSFSGTGPNEKLFF